This T cell receptor beta chain was observed in a study of blood T cell repertoires in COVID-19. Study details: In each case, the material was cDNA or gDNA derived from T cells, B-cell-depleted T cells, or PBMCs.

Original handling: Researchers report that nucleated cell counts were estimated from reference gene primer amplification. Here immunoSEQ multiplex PCR was the method, and the copy in TCRdb shows in-frame clones only, minus some. V, J and clone size were drawn from that table, and D and trimming were deduced from the DNA. The data contain about 150,000 clones, roughly 90% of them singletons. Germline assignment: CDR1 LNHDA and CDR2 SQIVND (reference sequence). Between the trimmed V and J ends, which lost 8 bases and 7 bases, there was a span of 14 bases. CDR3 size: 12 residues. The specimen was peripheral blood. The chain employs TRBV19 and TRBJ1-2; a possible D gene is TRBD1 (6 bases). The TCR comes from a woman in her seventies with acute or convalescent COVID-19. The CDR3 coding sequence is TGTGCCAGTGAGGGGGTCGAAGCTGGCTACACCTTC. Amino acids: CASEGVEAGYTF.